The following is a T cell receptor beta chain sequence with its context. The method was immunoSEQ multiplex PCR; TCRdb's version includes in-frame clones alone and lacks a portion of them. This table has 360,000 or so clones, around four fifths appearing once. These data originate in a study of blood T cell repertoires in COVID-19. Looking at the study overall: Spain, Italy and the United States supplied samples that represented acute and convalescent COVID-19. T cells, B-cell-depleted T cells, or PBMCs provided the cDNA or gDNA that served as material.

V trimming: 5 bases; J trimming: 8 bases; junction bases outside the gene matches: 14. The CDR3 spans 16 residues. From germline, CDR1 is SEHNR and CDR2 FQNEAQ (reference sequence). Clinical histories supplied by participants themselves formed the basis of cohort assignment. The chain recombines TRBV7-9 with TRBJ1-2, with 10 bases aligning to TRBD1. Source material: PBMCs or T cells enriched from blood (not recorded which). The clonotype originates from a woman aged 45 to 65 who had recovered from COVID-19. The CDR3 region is CASSPGTGVRVRGYTF. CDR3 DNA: TGTGCCAGCAGCCCCGGGACAGGGGTCCGTGTGCGGGGCTACACCTTC. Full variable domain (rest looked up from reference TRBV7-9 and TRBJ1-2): DTGVSQNPRHKITKRGQNVTFRCDPISEHNRLYWYRQTLGQGPEFLTYFQNEAQLEKSRLLSDRFSAERPKGSFSTLEIQRTEQGDSAMYLCASSPGTGVRVRGYTFGSGTRLTVV.